This T cell receptor (beta chain) emerged from a study of early T cells in non-severe SARS-CoV-2 infection (dated by TCRdb to 2020 to 2023). About the full investigation: Bulk RNA from unsorted whole blood was used for TCR sequencing, so alpha and beta chains could not be paired.

The study was a case-control design nested within a healthcare worker cohort in London, UK, with weekly nasopharyngeal swab PCR tests and blood sampling. Healthcare workers were recruited between 23 and 31 March 2020, during the week of the UK lockdown, and were followed weekly for up to about 15 weeks. The paper's findings and limits, for the study overall: VDJdb matching was skewed toward anti-spike CD8 responses and likely underestimated virus-specific expansions, missing private and CD4 specificities.

V lost 0 bases and J lost 10 bases; the stretch between them is 17 bases long. CDR1 and CDR2 are read off the germline V gene (reference sequence) as MNHEY and SMNVEV. The CDR3 runs 15 residues from the cysteine to the phenylalanine. Left in the record is the CDR3 DNA by itself, 45 bases read in frame from the first base. Library prep was done by 5' RACE. The sequencer listed for this sample is NextSeq 500. In the TCR library protocol, unique molecular identifiers were attached to individual cDNA molecules to correct for PCR bias and sequencing error. TCR alpha and beta chains were both sequenced, and the abundances of alpha and beta sequences in each sample were closely correlated with each other. From the authors' description of their analysis: Decombinator V4 was used to perform V gene, J gene and CDR3 annotation of TCR sequences. Expanded TCRs were defined as changing significantly between any two time points under a Poisson model with p below 0.0001. TCR abundances were normalised to the total number of TCRs sequenced in each sample and reported as counts per million. MAIT TCRs were defined by TRAV1-2 paired with TRAJ12, TRAJ20 or TRAJ33, and iNKT TCRs by TRAV10 paired with TRAJ18. VDJdb, accessed 1 November 2021, was searched for CMV, EBV and SARS-CoV-2 annotated TCRs, excluding TCRs annotated for multiple antigens. Using fastp trimming at Q25 and MiXCR clonotype assembly, TCRdb reanalyzed the public sequencing data and kept in-frame beta chains. Rows with a matching CDR3 protein are joined into one entry that keeps the most common DNA and genes. These V and J calls originate from TCRdb's pipeline instead of the authors' own analysis. Here the sample has 65,000 to 95,000 distinct CDR3 sequences; more than 9% occur a single time. The ten top clones hold around 4.6% of the sample.

Comments on this clonotype: Its antigen has not been determined. This could be a read error, since a much larger clone is one nucleotide away.

The sequence derives from an adult who was a healthcare worker with PCR-confirmed SARS-CoV-2 infection or an uninfected control (not recorded which). This chain joins TRBV27 to TRBJ2-3; the best D guess is TRBD2, with 6 bases matching. The sample was whole blood. CDR3 loop: CASSLSRASADSQYF. The DNA sequence is given as TGTGCCAGCAGTTTATCCCGGGCTAGCGCGGATTCGCAGTATTTT.